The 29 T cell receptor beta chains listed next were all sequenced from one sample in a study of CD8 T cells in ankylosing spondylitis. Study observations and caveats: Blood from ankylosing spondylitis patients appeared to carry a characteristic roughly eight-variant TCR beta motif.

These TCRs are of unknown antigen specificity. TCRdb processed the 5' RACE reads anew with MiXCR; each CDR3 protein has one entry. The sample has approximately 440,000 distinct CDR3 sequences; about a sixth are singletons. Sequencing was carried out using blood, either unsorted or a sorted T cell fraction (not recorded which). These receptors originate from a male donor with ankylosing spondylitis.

CDR3 protein: CASGDAWDGQPQHF. The DNA for the CDR3 is TGTGCCAGTGGTGATGCGTGGGACGGTCAGCCCCAGCATTTT. The chain employs TRBV19 and TRBJ1-5; D may be TRBD1 (5 bases). The CDR3 is made up of 14 amino acids. Germline V lookup: CDR1 LNHDA, CDR2 SQIVND (reference sequence). V dropped 8 bases and J dropped 6 bases, with 17 bases sitting between them.

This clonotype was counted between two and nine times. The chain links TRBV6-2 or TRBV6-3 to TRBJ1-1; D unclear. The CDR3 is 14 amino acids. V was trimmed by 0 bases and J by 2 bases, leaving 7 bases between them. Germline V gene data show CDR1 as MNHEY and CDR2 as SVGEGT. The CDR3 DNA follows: TGTGCCAGCAGTTACTCACCGTATAACACTGAAGCTTTCTTT. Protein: CASSYSPYNTEAFF.

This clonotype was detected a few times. Written as DNA, the CDR3 is TGTGCCAGCACCACTTGGGGGGGGAACACTGAAGCTTTCTTT. It encodes CASTTWGGNTEAFF. The genes are TRBV12-3 or TRBV12-4 and TRBJ1-1; D is perhaps TRBD1 (5 bases). This CDR3 comprises 14 residues. The ends were cut back, 7 bases at V and 1 base at J, with 13 bases in the middle.

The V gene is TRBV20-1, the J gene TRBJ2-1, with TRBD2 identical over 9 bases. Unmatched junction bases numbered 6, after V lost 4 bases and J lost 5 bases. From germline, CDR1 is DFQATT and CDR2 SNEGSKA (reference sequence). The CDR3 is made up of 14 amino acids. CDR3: CSATTSGNNNEQFF. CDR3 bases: TGCAGTGCTACGACTAGCGGAAACAACAATGAGCAGTTCTTC.

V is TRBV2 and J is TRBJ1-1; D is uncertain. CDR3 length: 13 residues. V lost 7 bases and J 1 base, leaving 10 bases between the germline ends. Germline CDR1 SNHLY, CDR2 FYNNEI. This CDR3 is CASIMSENTEAFF. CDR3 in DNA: TGTGCCAGCATTATGTCGGAGAACACTGAAGCTTTCTTT. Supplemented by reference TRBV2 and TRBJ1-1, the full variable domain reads EPEVTQTPSHQVTQMGQEVILRCVPISNHLYFYWYRQILGQKVEFLVSFYNNEISEKSEIFDDQFSVERPDGSNFTLKIRSTKLEDSAMYFCASIMSENTEAFFGQGTRLTVV.

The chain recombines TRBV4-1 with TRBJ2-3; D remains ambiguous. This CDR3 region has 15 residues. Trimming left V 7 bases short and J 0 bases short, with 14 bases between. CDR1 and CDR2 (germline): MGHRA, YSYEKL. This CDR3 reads CASTRLALSTDTQYF. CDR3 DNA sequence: TGCGCCAGCACCCGACTTGCTCTGAGCACAGATACGCAGTATTTT.

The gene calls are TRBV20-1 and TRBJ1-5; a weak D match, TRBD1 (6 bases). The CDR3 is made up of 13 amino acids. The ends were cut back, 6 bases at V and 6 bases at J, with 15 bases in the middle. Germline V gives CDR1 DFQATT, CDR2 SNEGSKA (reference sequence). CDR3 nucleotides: TGCAGTGCAAACTCACAGGGCCCTCAGCCCCAGCATTTT. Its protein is CSANSQGPQPQHF.

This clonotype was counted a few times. The chain's CDR3 is CASTPRGRANYGYTF. The CDR3 bases are TGTGCCAGCACCCCCCGGGGCAGAGCTAACTATGGCTACACCTTC. This chain joins TRBV28 and TRBJ1-2, with D tentatively TRBD1 (5 bases). The CDR3 has 15 residues. Trimming stripped 7 bases from V and 0 bases from J, with 15 bases between. From germline, CDR1 is MDHEN and CDR2 SYDVKM.

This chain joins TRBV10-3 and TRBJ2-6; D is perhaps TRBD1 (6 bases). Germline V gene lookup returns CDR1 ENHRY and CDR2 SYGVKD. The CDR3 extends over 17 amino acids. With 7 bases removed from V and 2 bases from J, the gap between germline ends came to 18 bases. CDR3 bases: TGTGCCATCAAGGTCGGGCAGGGGTCTACTGGGGCCAACGTCCTGACTTTC. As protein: CAIKVGQGSTGANVLTF.

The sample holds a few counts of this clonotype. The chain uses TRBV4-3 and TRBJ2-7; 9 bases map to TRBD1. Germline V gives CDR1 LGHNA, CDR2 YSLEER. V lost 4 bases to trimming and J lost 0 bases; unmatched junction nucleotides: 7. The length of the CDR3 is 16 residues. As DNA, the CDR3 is TGCGCCAGCAGCCTCAAAAGGACAGGGGTCTCCTACGAGCAGTACTTC. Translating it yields CASSLKRTGVSYEQYF.

The CDR3 protein is CASSAQQGVVNTGELFF. The CDR3 DNA is TGCGCCAGCAGTGCCCAACAAGGGGTAGTGAACACCGGGGAGCTGTTTTTT. The chain carries TRBV10-1 and TRBJ2-2, with a possible D match to TRBD1 (5 bases). Germline loops: CDR1 WNHNN, CDR2 SYGVQD (reference sequence). The CDR3 is 17 residues long. With 4 bases removed from V and 1 base from J, the gap between germline ends came to 16 bases.

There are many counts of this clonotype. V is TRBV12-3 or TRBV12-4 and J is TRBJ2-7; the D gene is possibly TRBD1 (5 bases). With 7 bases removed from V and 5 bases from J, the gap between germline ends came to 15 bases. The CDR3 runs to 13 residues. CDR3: CASNVKGVHEQYF. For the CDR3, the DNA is TGTGCCAGCAACGTGAAAGGGGTCCACGAGCAGTACTTC.

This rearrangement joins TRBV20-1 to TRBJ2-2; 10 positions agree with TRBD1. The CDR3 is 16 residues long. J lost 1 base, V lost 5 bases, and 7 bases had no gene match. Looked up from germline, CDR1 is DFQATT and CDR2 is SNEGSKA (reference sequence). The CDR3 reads CSAQAGQGLNTGELFF. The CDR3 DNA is TGCAGTGCTCAGGCGGGACAGGGGTTGAACACCGGGGAGCTGTTTTTT.

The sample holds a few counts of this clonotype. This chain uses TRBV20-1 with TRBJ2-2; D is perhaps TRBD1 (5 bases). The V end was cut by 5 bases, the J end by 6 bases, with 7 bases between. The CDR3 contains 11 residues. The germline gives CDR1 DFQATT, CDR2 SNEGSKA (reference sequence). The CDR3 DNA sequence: TGCAGTGCTCAGGGTCCCGGGGAGCTGTTTTTT. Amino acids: CSAQGPGELFF.

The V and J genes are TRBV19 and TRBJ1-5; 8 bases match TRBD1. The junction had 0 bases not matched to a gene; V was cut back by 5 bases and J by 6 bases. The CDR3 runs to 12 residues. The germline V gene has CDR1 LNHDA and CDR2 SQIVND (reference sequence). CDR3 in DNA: TGTGCCAGTAGTGACAGGGGTCAGCCCCAGCATTTT. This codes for CASSDRGQPQHF.

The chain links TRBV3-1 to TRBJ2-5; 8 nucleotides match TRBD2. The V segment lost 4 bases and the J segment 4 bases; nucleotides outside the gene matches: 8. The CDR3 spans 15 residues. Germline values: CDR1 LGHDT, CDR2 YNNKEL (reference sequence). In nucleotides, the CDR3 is TGTGCCAGCAGCCCGGGACTAGAACTCGGAGAGACCCAGTACTTC. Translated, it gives CASSPGLELGETQYF.

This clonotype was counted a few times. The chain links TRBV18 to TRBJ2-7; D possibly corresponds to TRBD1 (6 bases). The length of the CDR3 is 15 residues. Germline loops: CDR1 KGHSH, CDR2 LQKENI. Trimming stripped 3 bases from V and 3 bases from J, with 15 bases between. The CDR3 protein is CASSPYRDTLYEQYF. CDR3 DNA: TGTGCCAGCTCACCCTACCGGGACACGCTCTACGAGCAGTACTTC.

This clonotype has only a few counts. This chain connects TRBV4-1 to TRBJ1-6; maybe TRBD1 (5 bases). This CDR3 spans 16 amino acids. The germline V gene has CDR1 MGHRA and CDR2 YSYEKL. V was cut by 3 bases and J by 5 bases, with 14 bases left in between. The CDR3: CASSQRGTDNNSPLHF. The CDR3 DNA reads TGCGCCAGCAGCCAGAGGGGAACAGACAATAATTCACCCCTCCACTTT.

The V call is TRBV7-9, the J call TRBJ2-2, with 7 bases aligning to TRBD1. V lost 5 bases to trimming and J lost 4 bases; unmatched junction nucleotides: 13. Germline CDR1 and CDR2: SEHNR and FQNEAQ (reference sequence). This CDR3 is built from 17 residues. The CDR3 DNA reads TGTGCCAGCAGCGGAGACGGTTGGACAGGCCCCACCGGGGAGCTGTTTTTT. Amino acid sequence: CASSGDGWTGPTGELFF.

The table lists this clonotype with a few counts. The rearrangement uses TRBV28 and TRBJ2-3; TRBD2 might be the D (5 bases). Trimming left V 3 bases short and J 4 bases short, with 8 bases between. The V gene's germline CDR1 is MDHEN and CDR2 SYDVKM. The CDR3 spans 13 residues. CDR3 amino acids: CASSFSGSDTQYF. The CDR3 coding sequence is TGTGCCAGCAGTTTTTCGGGGTCAGATACGCAGTATTTT.

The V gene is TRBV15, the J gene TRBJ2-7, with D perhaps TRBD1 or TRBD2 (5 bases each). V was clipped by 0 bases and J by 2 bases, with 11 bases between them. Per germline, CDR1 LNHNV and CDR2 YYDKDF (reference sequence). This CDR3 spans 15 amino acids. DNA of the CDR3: TGTGCCACCAGCAGAGAAGTGGGACCGACCTACGAGCAGTACTTC. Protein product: CATSREVGPTYEQYF.

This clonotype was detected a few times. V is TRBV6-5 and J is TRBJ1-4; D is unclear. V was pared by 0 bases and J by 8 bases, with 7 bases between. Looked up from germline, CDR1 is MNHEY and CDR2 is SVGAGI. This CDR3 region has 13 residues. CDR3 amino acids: CASSYSTGEKLFF. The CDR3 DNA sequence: TGTGCCAGCAGTTACTCGACGGGGGAAAAACTGTTTTTT.

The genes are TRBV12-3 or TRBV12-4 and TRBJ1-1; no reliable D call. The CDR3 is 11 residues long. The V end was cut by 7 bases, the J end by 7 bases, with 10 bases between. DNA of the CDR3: TGTGCCAGCACCAAGGCCTATGAAGCTTTCTTT. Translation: CASTKAYEAFF.

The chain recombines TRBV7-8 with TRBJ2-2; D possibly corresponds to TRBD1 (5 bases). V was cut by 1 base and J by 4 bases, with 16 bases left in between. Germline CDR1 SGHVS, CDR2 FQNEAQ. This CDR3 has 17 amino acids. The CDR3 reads CASSLVLVRAITGELFF. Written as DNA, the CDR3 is TGTGCCAGCAGCTTAGTCTTAGTCAGGGCCATCACCGGGGAGCTGTTTTTT.

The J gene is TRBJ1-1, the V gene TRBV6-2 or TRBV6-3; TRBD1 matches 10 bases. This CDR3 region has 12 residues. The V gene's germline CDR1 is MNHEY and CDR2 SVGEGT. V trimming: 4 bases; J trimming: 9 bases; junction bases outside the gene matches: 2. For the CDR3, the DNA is TGTGCCAGCAGTTCCGACAGGGGGCAAGCTTTCTTT. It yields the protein CASSSDRGQAFF.

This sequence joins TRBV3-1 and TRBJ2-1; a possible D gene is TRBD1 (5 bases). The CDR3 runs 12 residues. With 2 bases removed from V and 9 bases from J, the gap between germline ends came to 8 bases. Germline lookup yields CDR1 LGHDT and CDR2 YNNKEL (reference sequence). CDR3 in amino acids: CASSQTGFEQFF. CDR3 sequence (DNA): TGTGCCAGCAGCCAAACAGGCTTTGAGCAGTTCTTC.

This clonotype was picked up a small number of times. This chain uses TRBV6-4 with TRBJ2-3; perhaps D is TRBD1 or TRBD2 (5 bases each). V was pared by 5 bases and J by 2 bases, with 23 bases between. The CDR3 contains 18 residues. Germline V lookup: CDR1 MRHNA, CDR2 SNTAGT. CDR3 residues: CASSRLNIQVRDTDTQYF. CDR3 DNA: TGTGCCAGCAGTAGACTGAATATACAGGTTCGGGACACAGATACGCAGTATTTT.

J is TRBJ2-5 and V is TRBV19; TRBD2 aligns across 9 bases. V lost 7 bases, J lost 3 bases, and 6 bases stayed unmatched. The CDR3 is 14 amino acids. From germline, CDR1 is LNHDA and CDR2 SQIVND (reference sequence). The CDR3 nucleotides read TGTGCCAGTAAATTGGTAGCGGGAGAAGAGACCCAGTACTTC. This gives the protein CASKLVAGEETQYF.

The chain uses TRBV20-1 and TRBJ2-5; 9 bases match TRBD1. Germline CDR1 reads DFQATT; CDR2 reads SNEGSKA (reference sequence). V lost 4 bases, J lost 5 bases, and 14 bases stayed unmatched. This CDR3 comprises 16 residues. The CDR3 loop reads CSAIVSGTGTRETQYF. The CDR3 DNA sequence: TGCAGTGCTATCGTTTCTGGGACAGGGACACGGGAGACCCAGTACTTC.